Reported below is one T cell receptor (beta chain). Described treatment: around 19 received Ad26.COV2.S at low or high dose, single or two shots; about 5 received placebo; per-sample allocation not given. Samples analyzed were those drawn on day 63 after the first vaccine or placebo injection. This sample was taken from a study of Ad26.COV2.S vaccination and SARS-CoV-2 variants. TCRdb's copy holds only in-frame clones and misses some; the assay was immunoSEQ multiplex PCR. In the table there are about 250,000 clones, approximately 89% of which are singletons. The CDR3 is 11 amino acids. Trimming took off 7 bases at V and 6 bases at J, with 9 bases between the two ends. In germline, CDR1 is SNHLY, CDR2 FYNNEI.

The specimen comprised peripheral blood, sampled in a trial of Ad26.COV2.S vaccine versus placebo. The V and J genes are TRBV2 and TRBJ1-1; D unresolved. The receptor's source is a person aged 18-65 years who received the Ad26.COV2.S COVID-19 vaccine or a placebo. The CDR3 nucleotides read TGTGCCAGCAAGTATGCCGCTGAAGCTTTCTTT. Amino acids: CASKYAAEAFF.